These T cell receptor beta chains were read from a single sample in a study of cytomegalovirus exposure and HLA in healthy donors. The assay was immunoSEQ multiplex PCR, and TCRdb's table has in-frame clones only and misses some. Among 76,000 or so clones listed, 78% were seen once. The sample consisted of PBMCs. The receptors originated from a woman in her thirties or forties in good health and CMV-seropositive. The CDR3 runs from the conserved cysteine through the conserved F or W. D genes are given only for firm matches. Clone size is shown for a subset of rows, as once, few, many or a class of expanded clone.

TRBV18	TRBJ1-5	NA	TRBD1	CASSPTGANQPQHF	TGTGCCAGCTCACCGACAGGGGCCAATCAGCCCCAGCATTTT
TRBV7-2	TRBJ2-5	NA	TRBD1	CASSFDRGLQETQYF	TGTGCCAGCAGCTTCGACAGGGGCCTCCAAGAGACCCAGTACTTC
TRBV5-1	TRBJ2-7	NA	TRBD2	CASSPGGAYEQYF	TGCGCCAGCAGCCCCGGGGGGGCCTACGAGCAGTACTTC
TRBV19	TRBJ1-4	NA	NA	CASSIQGEKLFF	TGTGCCAGTAGTATTCAGGGGGAAAAACTGTTTTTT
TRBV18	TRBJ1-1	few	TRBD1	CASSPYALQGTEAFF	TGTGCCAGCTCACCTTACGCTCTACAGGGGACTGAAGCTTTCTTT
TRBV6-5	TRBJ1-3	NA	NA	CASSSDRTSGNTIYF	TGTGCCAGCAGTTCCGACAGGACTTCTGGAAACACCATATATTTT
TRBV7-2	TRBJ2-3	NA	NA	CASSSADRMFTDTQYF	TGTGCCAGCAGCTCGGCCGACAGGATGTTTACAGATACGCAGTATTTT
TRBV2	TRBJ2-7	NA	TRBD1	CASSAVTGGADYEQYF	TGTGCCAGCAGTGCTGTGACAGGGGGCGCGGATTACGAGCAGTACTTC
TRBV18	TRBJ2-3	once	NA	CASSARDRLSTDTQYF	TGTGCCAGCTCAGCGCGGGACAGACTTAGCACAGATACGCAGTATTTT
TRBV19	TRBJ1-3	NA	NA	CASTPGTSSGNTIYF	TGTGCCAGTACTCCAGGAACGTCCTCTGGAAACACCATATATTTT
TRBV30	TRBJ1-2	NA	TRBD1	CAWSYGQGVGYTF	TGTGCCTGGAGTTATGGACAGGGGGTTGGCTACACCTTC
TRBV5-1	TRBJ2-3	NA	NA	CASSLDRELDTQYF	TGCGCCAGCAGCTTGGACAGGGAATTGGATACGCAGTATTTT
TRBV7-3	TRBJ2-2	NA	NA	CASSLTTAGTGELFF	TGTGCCAGCAGCTTAACGACCGCGGGCACCGGGGAGCTGTTTTTT
TRBV30	TRBJ2-1	NA	TRBD1	CAWSVQAGGGNEQFF	TGTGCCTGGAGTGTACAGGCAGGGGGCGGGAATGAGCAGTTCTTC
TRBV5-6	TRBJ1-1	few	NA	CASSFSVAFF	TGTGCCAGCAGCTTTTCCGTAGCTTTCTTT
TRBV4-1	TRBJ2-5	NA	NA	CASSQGLQETQYF	TGCGCCAGCAGCCAAGGTCTTCAAGAGACCCAGTACTTC